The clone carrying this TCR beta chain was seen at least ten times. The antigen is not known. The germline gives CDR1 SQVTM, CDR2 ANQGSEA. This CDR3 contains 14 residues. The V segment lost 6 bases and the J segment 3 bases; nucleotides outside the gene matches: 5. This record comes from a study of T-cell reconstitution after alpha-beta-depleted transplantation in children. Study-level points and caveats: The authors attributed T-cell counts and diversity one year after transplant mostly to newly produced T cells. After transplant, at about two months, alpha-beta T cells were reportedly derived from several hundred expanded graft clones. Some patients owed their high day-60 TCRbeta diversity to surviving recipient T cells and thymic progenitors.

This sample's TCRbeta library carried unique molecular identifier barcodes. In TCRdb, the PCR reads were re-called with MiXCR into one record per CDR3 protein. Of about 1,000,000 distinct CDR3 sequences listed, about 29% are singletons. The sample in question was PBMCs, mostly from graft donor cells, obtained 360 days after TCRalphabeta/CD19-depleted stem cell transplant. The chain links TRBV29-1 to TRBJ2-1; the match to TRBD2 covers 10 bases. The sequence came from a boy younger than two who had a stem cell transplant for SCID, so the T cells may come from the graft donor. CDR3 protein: CSVGKRGGYNEQFF. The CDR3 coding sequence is TGCAGCGTCGGGAAGCGGGGGGGCTACAATGAGCAGTTCTTC.